This T cell receptor (beta chain) was observed in a study of T cell changes during pregnancy in multiple sclerosis (dated by TCRdb to between 2019 and 2020). About the investigation overall: The study looked at changes in the T cell repertoire across pregnancy in women with multiple sclerosis.

The library was made by the immunoSEQ multiplex PCR assay. This is the immuneACCESS table as TCRdb keeps it, with only in-frame sequences that have V and J called. A part of the clones is gone; compared with another copy, unresolved V genes explain less than half, and the rest is unexplained. The sample table shows tens of thousands of clones, and around 80% are seen once. The top ten clonotypes cover 0.55% to 0.75% of the sample. On this clone itself: Its antigen is not yet known. No qualities accompany the bases; no much larger clone lies one base away.

Including the terminal cysteine and phenylalanine, the CDR3 comprises 13 residues. The read is trimmed to its CDR3 DNA, 39 bases read in frame from base 1. Reading the germline V gene gives CDR1 SGHDT and CDR2 YYEEEE. Trimmed from V: 4 bases; trimmed from J: 10 bases; junction bases lacking a gene match: 10. The source material was CD4+ T cells from peripheral blood mononuclear cells, sampled before pregnancy. The chain joins TRBV5-6 to TRBJ1-1; 7 central nucleotides agree with TRBD1. The source of this sequence is a female donor with multiple sclerosis, enrolled in a pregnancy study. The base sequence is TGTGCCAGCAGCCCCCCCGACAGGGCAACAGCTTTCTTT. This yields the protein CASSPPDRATAFF.